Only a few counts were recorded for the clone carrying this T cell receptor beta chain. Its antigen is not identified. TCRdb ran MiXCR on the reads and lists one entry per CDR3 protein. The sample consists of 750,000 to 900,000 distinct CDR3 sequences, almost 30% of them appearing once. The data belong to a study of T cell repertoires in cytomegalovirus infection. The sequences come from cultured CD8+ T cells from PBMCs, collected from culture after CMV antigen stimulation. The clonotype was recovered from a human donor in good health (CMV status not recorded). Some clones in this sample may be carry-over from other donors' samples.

This CDR3 is CASGDSPTDYEQYF. CDR3 sequence (DNA): TGTGCCAGCGGAGACTCACCTACTGATTACGAGCAGTACTTC. The chain links TRBV6-5 to TRBJ2-7; D is unclear. This CDR3 region has 14 residues. Germline V CDR1 and CDR2: MNHEY, SVGAGI. The germline V and J ends were trimmed by 8 bases and 4 bases, with 18 bases remaining between them.